Below, one TCR beta chain is given with its context. The CDR3 contains 13 residues. Germline CDR1 and CDR2: LNHDA and SQIVND (reference sequence). The trim removed 10 bases at V and 4 bases at J, leaving 9 bases unmatched. The sample comes from a study of blood T cell repertoires in COVID-19. The protocol was immunoSEQ multiplex PCR, while the TCRdb copy is restricted to in-frame clones and leaves out a portion. The profile shows some 200,000 clones, approximately 79% of them singletons. This chain joins TRBV19 and TRBJ1-2; 7 bases fit TRBD1. Sequencing used PBMCs or T cells enriched from blood (not recorded which). This receptor was identified in a woman aged 60-75 years with acute COVID-19. This CDR3 reads CATRLDRSYGYTF. In DNA, the CDR3 is TGTGCCACCCGTTTGGACAGGAGCTATGGCTACACCTTC.